A selection of T cell receptor beta chains follows, all from one sample in a study of blood T cells in healthy people across ages. Each CDR3 protein gets one entry after TCRdb re-called the 5' RACE reads with MiXCR. The data hold 850,000 or so distinct CDR3 sequences, with more than 25% observed a single time. Sample: blood. These receptors all stem from a woman older than 75 in good health. Each CDR3 is given with its conserved first and last residue. A D gene is named only where the DNA matches it firmly. Some rows mark clone size as missing; the rest say once, few, many or name a class of expanded clone.

D,size,V,J,CDR3,DNA
NA,many,TRBV7-2,TRBJ2-5,CASSLAPGGLQETQYF,TGTGCCAGCAGCTTAGCGCCGGGGGGCCTTCAAGAGACCCAGTACTTC
NA,many,TRBV5-1,TRBJ2-5,CASSLSIREEETQYF,TGCGCCAGCAGCTTGTCTATAAGGGAGGAAGAGACCCAGTACTTC
NA,NA,TRBV18,TRBJ1-5,CASRSSGDSNQPQHF,TGTGCCAGCCGGAGTTCAGGAGATAGCAATCAGCCCCAGCATTTT
TRBD1,NA,TRBV5-5,TRBJ2-2,CASTYSGGPGELFF,TGTGCCAGCACTTACTCAGGGGGTCCCGGGGAGCTGTTTTTT
TRBD1,NA,TRBV5-6,TRBJ2-5,CASSPRTGGLETQYF,TGTGCCAGCAGCCCCCGGACAGGGGGTTTGGAGACCCAGTACTTC
NA,NA,TRBV2,TRBJ2-3,CASRSSNTDTQYF,TGTGCCAGCAGATCGTCCAACACAGATACGCAGTATTTT
TRBD2,NA,TRBV5-1,TRBJ2-5,CASSSRSSGGNNEQYF,TGCGCCAGCAGTTCCCGCTCTAGCGGGGGGAACAATGAGCAGTACTTC
NA,many,TRBV2,TRBJ2-1,CASIDRPSYNEQFF,TGTGCCAGCATAGACAGGCCTTCTTACAATGAGCAGTTCTTC
TRBD1,many,TRBV20-1,TRBJ2-1,CSVPGQGTYNEQFF,TGCAGTGTTCCGGGACAGGGGACCTACAATGAGCAGTTCTTC
NA,many,TRBV20-1,TRBJ1-2,CRPSGRDYGYTF,TGCAGGCCCTCGGGACGTGACTATGGCTACACCTTC
NA,many,TRBV4-1,TRBJ2-7,CASSQGPQSIAYEQYF,TGCGCCAGCAGCCAAGGGCCCCAAAGCATAGCTTACGAGCAGTACTTC
TRBD1,NA,TRBV18,TRBJ1-4,CASSTGTVEKLFF,TGTGCCAGCTCAACCGGGACAGTTGAAAAACTGTTTTTT
NA,NA,TRBV5-1,TRBJ2-2,CASSLVANRNTGELFF,TGCGCCAGCAGCTTGGTAGCCAACAGGAACACCGGGGAGCTGTTTTTT
NA,few,TRBV6-5,TRBJ1-1,CASSYGSRRGLEAFF,TGTGCCAGCAGTTACGGGTCGAGGCGGGGCTTGGAAGCTTTCTTT
TRBD1,few,TRBV5-1,TRBJ2-1,CASSSESSGTGDEGGFF,TGCGCCAGCAGCTCAGAGTCCTCCGGGACAGGGGATGAGGGGGGGTTCTTC
NA,NA,TRBV9,TRBJ2-3,CASSVDRGADTQYF,TGTGCCAGCAGCGTCGACCGTGGGGCAGATACGCAGTATTTT
NA,many,TRBV7-2,TRBJ1-1,CASSPHSNTEAFF,TGTGCCAGCAGCCCGCATTCGAACACTGAAGCTTTCTTT
NA,many,TRBV18,TRBJ2-3,CASSLSRHASTDTQYF,TGTGCCAGCTCACTGAGCCGACACGCGAGCACAGATACGCAGTATTTT
TRBD1,once,TRBV6-1,TRBJ1-1,CASRDDRARGTEAFF,TGTGCCAGCAGAGACGACAGGGCTCGGGGCACTGAAGCTTTCTTT
TRBD2,NA,TRBV2,TRBJ2-5,CASSGGLAGAGETQYF,TGTGCCAGCAGTGGAGGACTAGCGGGGGCGGGGGAGACCCAGTACTTC
TRBD2,many,TRBV7-9,TRBJ2-1,CASSQGLAGGPKNEQFF,TGTGCCAGCAGCCAAGGACTAGCGGGGGGGCCTAAGAATGAGCAGTTCTTC
TRBD1,many,TRBV18,TRBJ2-4,CASSPLGQGGSKNIQYF,TGTGCCAGCTCACCACTTGGACAGGGTGGGTCCAAAAACATTCAGTACTTC
NA,NA,TRBV12-3/TRBV12-4,TRBJ1-1,CASSLPGGRAFF,TGTGCCAGCAGTTTACCCGGGGGCAGAGCTTTCTTT
TRBD1,NA,TRBV6-1,TRBJ2-5,CASSDRGPPYGQYF,TGTGCCAGCAGTGACAGGGGGCCACCCTACGGGCAGTACTTC
NA,many,TRBV24-1,TRBJ2-1,CATSDLQQGDEQFF,TGTGCCACCAGTGACCTCCAACAGGGTGATGAGCAGTTCTTC
TRBD1,NA,TRBV12-3/TRBV12-4,TRBJ1-1,CASRLTGEGTEAFF,TGTGCCAGCAGACTGACAGGGGAGGGCACTGAAGCTTTCTTT
NA,few,TRBV6-2/TRBV6-3,TRBJ1-1,CASTRDANTEAFF,TGTGCCAGCACTCGGGACGCCAACACTGAAGCTTTCTTT
TRBD2,few,TRBV3-1,TRBJ2-5,CASSQVSGGLQETQYF,TGTGCCAGCAGCCAAGTTAGCGGGGGCCTCCAAGAGACCCAGTACTTC
NA,many,TRBV6-2/TRBV6-3,TRBJ2-3,CASRPDFSTDTQYF,TGTGCCAGCAGACCGGACTTCTCCACAGATACGCAGTATTTT
NA,many,TRBV4-3,TRBJ2-1,CASSQAPGTLGYNEQFF,TGCGCCAGCAGCCAGGCGCCCGGGACCTTAGGGTACAATGAGCAGTTCTTC
NA,many,TRBV7-2,TRBJ1-5,CASSDQNQPQHF,TGTGCCAGCAGCGATCAAAATCAGCCCCAGCATTTT
TRBD1,many,TRBV13,TRBJ2-1,CASSLTQGARQFF,TGTGCCAGCAGCTTGACGCAGGGGGCCCGGCAGTTCTTC
NA,few,TRBV5-5,TRBJ1-4,CASSWGLTNEKLFF,TGTGCCAGCAGCTGGGGGCTGACTAATGAAAAACTGTTTTTT
NA,many,TRBV20-1,TRBJ2-1,CSARVGQGFNEQFF,TGCAGTGCTAGAGTGGGGCAGGGGTTCAATGAGCAGTTCTTC
TRBD2,many,TRBV5-6,TRBJ2-1,CASSAAAGDWNEQFF,TGTGCCAGCAGCGCAGCAGCGGGGGACTGGAATGAGCAGTTCTTC
NA,NA,TRBV5-5,TRBJ1-1,CASSFRGDLNTEAFF,TGTGCCAGCAGCTTTAGGGGGGATTTGAACACTGAAGCTTTCTTT
TRBD2,NA,TRBV5-1,TRBJ2-5,CASSLPGLANEQYF,TGCGCCAGCAGCTTGCCGGGACTAGCGAATGAGCAGTACTTC
NA,NA,TRBV5-1,TRBJ2-7,CASRLEDSYNGQYF,TGCGCCAGCAGGTTGGAAGACAGCTACAATGGGCAGTACTTC
TRBD2,few,TRBV18,TRBJ2-1,CASSPLAGRPYNEQFF,TGTGCCAGCTCACCCCTAGCGGGGAGGCCCTACAATGAGCAGTTCTTC
TRBD2,many,TRBV18,TRBJ2-1,CASSPLTSGDYNEQFF,TGTGCCAGCTCACCACTAACTAGCGGGGATTACAATGAGCAGTTCTTC
NA,many,TRBV9,TRBJ2-5,CASSGMGGQTTPGETQYF,TGTGCCAGCAGCGGCATGGGGGGGCAGACTACTCCGGGAGAGACCCAGTACTTC
NA,NA,TRBV5-5,TRBJ1-1,CASSPDPLMNTEAFF,TGTGCCAGCAGCCCCGACCCCTTAATGAACACTGAAGCTTTCTTT
NA,NA,TRBV28,TRBJ2-2,CASSSPGNTGELFF,TGTGCCAGCAGTTCCCCGGGTAACACCGGGGAGCTGTTTTTT
NA,few,TRBV12-3/TRBV12-4,TRBJ1-2,CASSPSTVNYGYTF,TGTGCCAGCAGTCCATCGACGGTAAACTATGGCTACACCTTC
TRBD1,few,TRBV6-2/TRBV6-3,TRBJ2-2,CASRSGQGHTGELFF,TGTGCCAGCCGTTCAGGACAGGGGCACACCGGGGAGCTGTTTTTT
TRBD2,NA,TRBV9,TRBJ2-3,CASTRSGGGLGTDTQYF,TGTGCCAGCACCAGAAGCGGGGGGGGTTTGGGGACAGATACGCAGTATTTT
NA,NA,TRBV5-1,TRBJ2-1,CASSLGAGTIPNEQFF,TGCGCCAGCAGCTTGGGGGCCGGGACAATACCCAATGAGCAGTTCTTC
NA,NA,TRBV10-1,TRBJ1-5,CASSEGPPSNQPQHF,TGCGCCAGCAGTGAGGGACCCCCTAGCAATCAGCCCCAGCATTTT
NA,NA,TRBV20-1,TRBJ1-1,CSARPGSEAFF,TGCAGTGCTCGACCGGGGAGTGAAGCTTTCTTT
NA,many,TRBV3-1,TRBJ2-5,CASSQATGRGETQYF,TGTGCCAGCAGCCAAGCCACAGGGAGAGGCGAGACCCAGTACTTC
NA,many,TRBV4-3,TRBJ1-2,CASSLINRNHGYTF,TGCGCCAGCAGCCTTATAAACAGAAACCATGGCTACACCTTC
NA,many,TRBV11-3,TRBJ1-2,CASSPLDTVDYGYTF,TGTGCCAGCAGCCCCCTCGACACGGTCGACTATGGCTACACCTTC
NA,many,TRBV28,TRBJ2-3,CASSFSATGSTDTQYF,TGTGCCAGCAGTTTCTCGGCGACAGGCTCCACAGATACGCAGTATTTT
TRBD1,many,TRBV20-1,TRBJ2-6,CSARDGTGSILSSGANVLTF,TGCAGTGCTAGAGACGGGACAGGGTCTATTCTTAGCTCTGGGGCCAACGTCCTGACTTTC
NA,many,TRBV7-2,TRBJ1-1,CASSPTGMNTEAFF,TGTGCCAGCAGTCCGACAGGTATGAACACTGAAGCTTTCTTT
NA,many,TRBV20-1,TRBJ2-7,CSARERRDIDNYEQYF,TGCAGTGCTAGAGAGAGGAGGGACATCGACAACTACGAGCAGTACTTC
TRBD1,many,TRBV4-3,TRBJ2-5,CASSQDRTGMYQETQYF,TGCGCCAGCAGCCAAGATCGGACAGGGATGTACCAAGAGACCCAGTACTTC
TRBD1,NA,TRBV29-1,TRBJ2-3,CSVTLRDRAGTDTQYF,TGCAGCGTCACGCTCCGGGACAGGGCGGGCACAGATACGCAGTATTTT